The source of this T cell receptor beta chain is a study of T cell responses to AZD1222 COVID-19 vaccine. Notes on the study in general: Donor demographics were predominantly white British with a female majority; clonal diversity may be underestimated. Baseline testing showed seropositivity in only five to seven AZD1222 recipients.

Turning to this clone: Its antigen remains unknown.

Profiled with immunoSEQ multiplex PCR; TCRdb holds only in-frame clones, not every one. Of 87,000 or so clones in the sample, approximately 88% are singletons; the top ten hold roughly 4%. Germline-derived CDR1 and CDR2 are LNHNV and YYDKDF (reference sequence). The CDR3 runs to 12 residues. V was pared by 5 bases and J by 4 bases, with 6 bases between. This sequence joins TRBV15 and TRBJ1-3; a weak D match, TRBD1 (6 bases). The source is an adult in good health. Sample: peripheral blood, taken on day 0 of AZD1222 vaccination. The CDR3 DNA sequence: TGTGCCACCAGCGGACAGGGAAACACCATATATTTT. Its translation is CATSGQGNTIYF.